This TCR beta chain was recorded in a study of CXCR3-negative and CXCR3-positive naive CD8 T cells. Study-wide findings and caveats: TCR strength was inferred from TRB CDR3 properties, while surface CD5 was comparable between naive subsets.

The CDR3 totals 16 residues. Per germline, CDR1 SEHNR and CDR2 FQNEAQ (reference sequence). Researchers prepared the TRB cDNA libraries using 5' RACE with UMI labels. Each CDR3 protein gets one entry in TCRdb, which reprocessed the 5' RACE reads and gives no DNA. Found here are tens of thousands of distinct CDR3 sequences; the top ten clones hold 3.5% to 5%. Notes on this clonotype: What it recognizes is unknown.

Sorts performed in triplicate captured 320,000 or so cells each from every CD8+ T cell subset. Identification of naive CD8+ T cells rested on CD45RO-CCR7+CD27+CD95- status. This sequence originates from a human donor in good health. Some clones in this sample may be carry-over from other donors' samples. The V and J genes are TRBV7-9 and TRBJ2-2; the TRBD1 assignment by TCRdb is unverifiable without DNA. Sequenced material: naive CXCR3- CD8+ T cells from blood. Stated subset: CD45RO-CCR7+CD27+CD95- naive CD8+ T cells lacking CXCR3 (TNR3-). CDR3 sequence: CASSPTGGWNTGELFF. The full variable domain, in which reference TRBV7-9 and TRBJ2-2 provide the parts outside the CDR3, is DTGVSQNPRHKITKRGQNVTFRCDPISEHNRLYWYRQTLGQGPEFLTYFQNEAQLEKSRLLSDRFSAERPKGSFSTLEIQRTEQGDSAMYLCASSPTGGWNTGELFFGEGSRLTVL.